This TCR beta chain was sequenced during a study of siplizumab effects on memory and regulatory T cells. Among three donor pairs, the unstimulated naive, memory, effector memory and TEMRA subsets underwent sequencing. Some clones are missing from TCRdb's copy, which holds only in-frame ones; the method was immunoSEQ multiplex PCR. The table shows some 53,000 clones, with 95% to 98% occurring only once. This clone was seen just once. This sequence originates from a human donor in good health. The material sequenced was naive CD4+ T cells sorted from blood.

CDR3 bases: TGTGCCAGCTCACCAGTTGAGACAGTGGGACTGAACGCTTTCTTT. It specifies CASSPVETVGLNAFF. The chain employs TRBV18 and TRBJ1-1, with D possibly TRBD1 on 5 matching bases. The CDR3 is 15 amino acids. CDR1 is KGHSH, CDR2 LQKENI, per germline. V lost 2 bases and J lost 11, with 21 bases in between.